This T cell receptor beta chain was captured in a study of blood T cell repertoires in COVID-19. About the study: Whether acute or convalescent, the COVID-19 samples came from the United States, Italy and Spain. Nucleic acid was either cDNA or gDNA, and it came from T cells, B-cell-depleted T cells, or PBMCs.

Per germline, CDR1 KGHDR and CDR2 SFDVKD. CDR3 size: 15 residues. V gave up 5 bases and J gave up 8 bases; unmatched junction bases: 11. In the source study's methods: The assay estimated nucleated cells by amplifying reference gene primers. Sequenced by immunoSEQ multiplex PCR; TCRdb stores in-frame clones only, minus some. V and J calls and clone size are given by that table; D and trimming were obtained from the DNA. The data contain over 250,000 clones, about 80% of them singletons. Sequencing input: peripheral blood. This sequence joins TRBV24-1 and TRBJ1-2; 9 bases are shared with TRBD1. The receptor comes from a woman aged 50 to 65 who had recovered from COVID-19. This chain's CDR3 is CATSALGQGRGGYTF. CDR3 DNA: TGTGCCACCAGTGCGCTGGGACAGGGCAGGGGGGGCTACACCTTC.